The next 32 T cell receptor beta chains were all read from a single sample in a study of cytomegalovirus exposure and HLA in healthy donors. Clones were read by immunoSEQ multiplex PCR, and TCRdb kept only the in-frame ones, dropping some. This sample has 200,000 or so clones, with 75% to 90% found just once. Sequenced sample: PBMCs. These receptors were collected from a young man in good health and CMV-seropositive.

V and J are TRBV5-6 and TRBJ1-2, with D possibly being TRBD1 (6 bases). Trimming removed 4 bases from V and 8 bases from J, with 15 bases in between. Germline CDR1 is SGHDT and CDR2 is YYEEEE. The length of the CDR3 is 13 residues. Here the CDR3 reads CASSPTRTEGYTF. CDR3 bases: TGTGCCAGCAGCCCGACCCGGACAGAGGGCTACACCTTC.

This rearrangement joins TRBV30 to TRBJ1-1; D unclear. Germline loops: CDR1 GTSNPN, CDR2 SVGIG (reference sequence). This CDR3 contains 11 residues. Trimming took off 4 bases at V and 7 bases at J, with 10 bases between the two ends. The CDR3 protein is CAWTRAGEAFF. CDR3 bases: TGTGCCTGGACCCGGGCGGGTGAAGCTTTCTTT.

This chain links TRBV6-5 with TRBJ1-2, with 7 bases lining up with TRBD1. J lost 8 bases, V lost 6 bases, and 9 bases had no gene match. The CDR3 totals 13 residues. CDR1 MNHEY and CDR2 SVGAGI come from the germline V gene. CDR3 nucleotides: TGTGCCAGCAGGCGGGACAGTCTGGAAGGCTACACCTTC. This sequence encodes CASRRDSLEGYTF.

The chain carries TRBV5-6 and TRBJ2-1; D is unclear. Germline loops: CDR1 SGHDT, CDR2 YYEEEE. There are 14 residues in the CDR3. V was pared by 3 bases and J by 4 bases, with 11 bases between. The CDR3 here is CASSWQTEYNEQFF. The CDR3 region has the DNA TGTGCCAGCAGCTGGCAAACAGAATACAATGAGCAGTTCTTC.

The V and J genes are TRBV6-6 and TRBJ2-7, with D perhaps matching TRBD1 (5 bases). V lost 5 bases and J 2 bases, leaving 19 bases between the germline ends. The CDR3 is 16 amino acids. The germline CDR1 and CDR2 sequences are MNHNY and SVGAGI (reference sequence). The CDR3, as DNA: TGTGCCAGCAGTACGTCAAACCCAGGGTATGCCTACGAGCAGTACTTC. Translated: CASSTSNPGYAYEQYF.

The rearrangement uses TRBV10-3 and TRBJ2-1; 12 bases align to TRBD2. The germline V gene encodes CDR1 ENHRY and CDR2 SYGVKD. Trimming at V came to 8 bases and at J to 7 bases, leaving 18 bases not matched to a gene. This CDR3 has 18 amino acids. Here the CDR3 reads CAIAERLAGESQRNEQFF. CDR3 nucleotide sequence: TGTGCCATCGCCGAGAGACTAGCGGGAGAGTCTCAAAGAAATGAGCAGTTCTTC.

The chain has TRBV2 and TRBJ2-2; a possible D gene is TRBD2 (6 bases). The germline V gene has CDR1 SNHLY and CDR2 FYNNEI. This CDR3 is 21 amino acids long. Trimming left V 6 bases short and J 4 bases short, with 33 bases between. The CDR3 protein is CASRGLRGAERLPQSTGELFF. CDR3 DNA sequence: TGTGCCAGCAGGGGACTTAGAGGGGCGGAAAGGCTTCCTCAGAGCACCGGGGAGCTGTTTTTT.

The rearrangement joins TRBV28 to TRBJ2-7; D perhaps matches TRBD1 (6 bases). The CDR3 loop spans 15 amino acids. The V gene lost 5 bases and the J gene lost 2 bases, with 16 bases spanning the gap. The germline CDR1 and CDR2 sequences are MDHEN and SYDVKM. DNA of the CDR3: TGTGCCAGCAGTCCAGGTGGGGGCGGAACCTACGAGCAGTACTTC. Amino acid sequence: CASSPGGGGTYEQYF.

CDR3 nucleotides: TGTGCCAGCTCAGAGGGCGGGGCCCTCTACAATGAGCAGTTCTTC. Translated, it gives CASSEGGALYNEQFF. V usage is TRBV11-3 and J usage is TRBJ2-1, with a tentative D call TRBD2 (6 bases). V was trimmed by 8 bases and J by 3 bases, leaving 17 bases between them. In germline, CDR1 is SGHNT, CDR2 YENEEA. This CDR3 contains 15 residues.

This clone was recorded a few times. The rearrangement joins TRBV7-2 to TRBJ2-7; the match to TRBD1 covers 8 bases. Germline V CDR1 and CDR2: SGHTA, FQGNSA. The V and J ends lost 4 bases and 7 bases, in that order; junction bases with no gene match: 9. The CDR3 sequence is 14 residues long. CDR3 DNA: TGTGCCAGCAGCTCTGACAGGGGACCCTGGGAGCAGTACTTC. Encoded protein: CASSSDRGPWEQYF. Variable domain in full (rest from reference TRBV7-2 and TRBJ2-7): GAGVSQSPSNKVTEKGKDVELRCDPISGHTALYWYRQSLGQGLEFLIYFQGNSAPDKSGLPSDRFSAERTGGSVSTLTIQRTQQEDSAVYLCASSSDRGPWEQYFGPGTRLTVT.

The J gene is TRBJ2-7, the V gene TRBV5-8; 9 nucleotides align to TRBD1. The V gene's germline CDR1 is SGHTS and CDR2 YDEGEE. J was trimmed by 1 base and V by 3 bases; bases with no gene match: 14. The CDR3 is 18 residues long. The CDR3 DNA is TGTGCCAGCAGCTCGACTGGAACCCCCGGGACAGGGTCCTACGAGCAGTACTTC. This sequence encodes CASSSTGTPGTGSYEQYF. The full variable domain, rest sourced from reference TRBV5-8 and TRBJ2-7, is EAGVTQSPTHLIKTRGQQATLRCSPISGHTSVYWYQQALGLGLQFLLWYDEGEERNRGNFPPRFSGRQFPNYSSELNVNALELEDSALYLCASSSTGTPGTGSYEQYFGPGTRLTVT.

V gene TRBV2 combines with J gene TRBJ2-7; maybe TRBD2 (6 bases). The V and J ends lost 3 bases and 2 bases respectively, with 11 bases between them. This CDR3 contains 14 residues. The germline V gene encodes CDR1 SNHLY and CDR2 FYNNEI. This CDR3 is CASSDGGTAYEQYF. The CDR3 bases are TGTGCCAGCAGTGACGGCGGGACGGCCTACGAGCAGTACTTC.

The chain has TRBV5-6 and TRBJ2-1; D might be TRBD1 (5 bases). Germline lookup yields CDR1 SGHDT and CDR2 YYEEEE. Trimming shortened V by 1 base and J by 5 bases, and 7 bases separated the two germline ends. This CDR3 spans 13 amino acids. CDR3 nucleotides: TGTGCCAGCAGCTTGAACAGGCACAATGAGCAGTTCTTC. Its protein is CASSLNRHNEQFF.

The J gene is TRBJ2-1, the V gene TRBV29-1; TRBD2 agrees at 8 bases. Germline V gene lookup returns CDR1 SQVTM and CDR2 ANQGSEA. The V segment lost 6 bases and the J segment 4 bases; nucleotides outside the gene matches: 11. The length of the CDR3 is 15 residues. The chain's CDR3 is CSVTDGSGVYNEQFF. The CDR3 nucleotides are TGCAGCGTCACCGATGGTAGCGGGGTTTACAATGAGCAGTTCTTC.

V and J are TRBV2 and TRBJ2-4, with 12 nucleotides matching TRBD2. The CDR3 spans 13 residues. The germline V gene encodes CDR1 SNHLY and CDR2 FYNNEI. V gave up 5 bases and J gave up 16 bases; unmatched junction bases: 9. CDR3 sequence (DNA): TGTGCCAGCAGTTTGGGACTAGCGGGCTCCCTCTACTTC. This gives the protein CASSLGLAGSLYF.

This rearrangement joins TRBV6-5 to TRBJ1-5; D perhaps matches TRBD1 (6 bases). The CDR3 loop spans 15 amino acids. The germline V gene encodes CDR1 MNHEY and CDR2 SVGAGI. Trimming pared 6 bases from V and 11 bases from J, leaving 23 bases between. CDR3 sequence: CASRPAKGVLVAQHF. Written as DNA, the CDR3 is TGTGCCAGCAGACCGGCAAAGGGGGTCCTAGTGGCCCAGCATTTT.

This chain joins TRBV7-3 and TRBJ1-1; 12 bases are a match to TRBD1. CDR1 is SGHTA, CDR2 FQGTGA, per germline. The CDR3 is made up of 15 amino acids. V shed 5 bases, J shed 6 bases, and the junction held 7 bases outside the gene matches. CDR3 sequence (DNA): TGTGCCAGCAGCCCGCCGGGACAGGGGGCCTCTGAAGCTTTCTTT. This gives the protein CASSPPGQGASEAFF.

About this clone itself: At the DNA level, this CDR3 is encoded by other sequences in the same sample as well. This sequence joins TRBV27 and TRBJ1-2; 9 bases are a match to TRBD1. CDR1 is MNHEY, CDR2 SMNVEV, per germline (reference sequence). Trimming took 2 bases from V and 5 from J; bases not matched to a gene: 0. This CDR3 is 13 amino acids long. The CDR3 DNA follows: TGTGCCAGCAGTTTAGGACAGGGGTATGGCTACACCTTC. Its protein product is CASSLGQGYGYTF.

The CDR3 DNA is TGTGCCAGCACAACTAGCGGGAGGGCCGGGTACAATGAGCAGTTCTTC. Translated, it gives CASTTSGRAGYNEQFF. The chain recombines TRBV28 with TRBJ2-1, with TRBD2 matching over 13 bases. Germline CDR1 is MDHEN and CDR2 is SYDVKM. Losses at the gene ends were 7 bases for V and 4 bases for J; bases not matched to a gene: 7. The CDR3 has 16 residues.

This chain uses TRBV5-6 with TRBJ2-1, with a possible D match to TRBD2 (6 bases). This CDR3 comprises 16 residues. CDR1 is SGHDT, CDR2 YYEEEE, per germline. V was shortened by 4 bases and J by 5 bases, with 19 bases between the two germline ends. The CDR3 DNA reads as TGTGCCAGCAGCCAATGGTGGGGAGGTCAGAACAATGAGCAGTTCTTC. The encoded protein is CASSQWWGGQNNEQFF.

In this sample, this clone turned up once. The CDR3 loop is CASSQVTQDNEQFF. The CDR3, as DNA: TGCGCCAGCAGCCAAGTCACTCAGGACAATGAGCAGTTCTTC. The chain employs TRBV4-1 and TRBJ2-1; D not certain. CDR1 is MGHRA and CDR2 is YSYEKL in the germline V gene. This CDR3 comprises 14 residues. The V end was cut by 1 base, the J end by 5 bases, with 9 bases between.

This rearrangement joins TRBV27 to TRBJ2-7; 9 bases are shared with TRBD1. With V trimmed by 5 bases and J by 6 bases, 5 bases remained unmatched. The CDR3 is made up of 13 amino acids. Germline CDR1 MNHEY, CDR2 SMNVEV (reference sequence). CDR3: CASSRDRAGEQYF. The CDR3 coding sequence is TGTGCCAGCAGTCGGGACAGGGCGGGCGAGCAGTACTTC.

The chain uses TRBV5-1 and TRBJ1-2; 7 nucleotides match TRBD1. Germline assignment: CDR1 SGHRS and CDR2 YFSETQ. The CDR3 loop spans 12 amino acids. The ends lost 2 bases at V and 8 bases at J; junction bases unmatched: 3. CDR3 region: CASSLDRVGYTF. CDR3 bases: TGCGCCAGCAGCTTAGACAGGGTCGGCTACACCTTC.

J is TRBJ1-5 and V is TRBV5-6, with 10 bases fitting TRBD1. The CDR3 runs to 14 residues. CDR1 and CDR2 (germline): SGHDT, YYEEEE. The V gene end was trimmed by 3 bases and the J gene end by 6 bases; junction bases not matched to a gene: 3. The CDR3 sequence: CASSWDRGSQPQHF. CDR3 nucleotide sequence: TGTGCCAGCAGCTGGGACAGGGGTAGTCAGCCCCAGCATTTT.

The chain recombines TRBV13 with TRBJ1-3; D is unresolved. V was pared by 5 bases and J by 4 bases, with 9 bases between. CDR1 PRHDT and CDR2 FYEKMQ come from the germline V gene (reference sequence). The CDR3 has 13 amino acids. CDR3 sequence reads: CASSPTGGNTIYF. The CDR3 DNA sequence: TGTGCCAGCAGCCCTACGGGGGGAAACACCATATATTTT.

This chain connects TRBV30 to TRBJ2-1, with D maybe TRBD2 (6 bases). This CDR3 is built from 14 residues. The V gene lost 3 bases and the J gene lost 12 bases, with 21 bases spanning the gap. CDR1 GTSNPN and CDR2 SVGIG come from the germline V gene (reference sequence). The CDR3 DNA reads TGTGCCTGGAGGAACGGGGGACCCACGGGGCGGCAGTTCTTC. Its protein is CAWRNGGPTGRQFF.

The V gene is TRBV6-1, the J gene TRBJ1-2; the match to TRBD1 covers 7 bases. CDR3 length: 14 residues. V was pared by 6 bases and J by 2 bases, with 6 bases of the junction left unmatched. Germline lookup yields CDR1 MNHNS and CDR2 SASEGT. CDR3 sequence reads: CASRQTGTNYGYTF. The CDR3 nucleotides are TGTGCCAGCAGACAGACAGGGACGAACTATGGCTACACCTTC.

The chain is built from TRBV4-3 and TRBJ2-2; 8 bases match TRBD1. This CDR3 is built from 15 residues. V lost 4 bases, J lost 5 bases, and 6 bases stayed unmatched. Looked up from germline, CDR1 is LGHNA and CDR2 is YSLEER. CDR3 coding DNA: TGCGCCAGCAGCCCGGACAGGGCGGGAACCGGGGAGCTGTTTTTT. Residues: CASSPDRAGTGELFF.

This chain joins TRBV30 and TRBJ1-1; the D gene is possibly TRBD1 (5 bases). In germline, CDR1 is GTSNPN, CDR2 SVGIG (reference sequence). The CDR3 length is 13 residues. The ends were cut back, 8 bases at V and 0 bases at J, with 13 bases in the middle. CDR3 in DNA: TGTGCCGGAGGGGACGGGCTGAACACTGAAGCTTTCTTT. Amino acid sequence: CAGGDGLNTEAFF. Full variable domain (outside the CDR3, taken from reference TRBV30 and TRBJ1-1): SQTIHQWPATLVQPVGSPLSLECTVEGTSNPNLYWYRQAAGRGLQLLFYSVGIGQISSEVPQNLSASRPQDRQFILSSKKLLLSDSGFYLCAGGDGLNTEAFFGQGTRLTVV.

The CDR3 coding sequence is TGTGCCAGCAGCCCAAACCTACAGGGGGAGTGGGGCGAGACCCAGTACTTC. The encoded protein is CASSPNLQGEWGETQYF. This rearrangement joins TRBV4-2 to TRBJ2-5, with 8 bases matching TRBD1. This CDR3 region has 17 residues. Germline values: CDR1 LGHNA, CDR2 YNFKEQ. V trimming: 4 bases; J trimming: 5 bases; junction bases outside the gene matches: 15.

This sequence joins TRBV27 and TRBJ2-5; 12 nucleotides match TRBD2. The CDR3 runs to 16 residues. V lost 4 bases, J lost 7 bases, and 10 bases stayed unmatched. Germline V gene sequence: CDR1 MNHEY, CDR2 SMNVEV (reference sequence). DNA of the CDR3: TGTGCCAGCAGTTCCCCGACTAGCGGGAGACCGGGGACCCAGTACTTC. Residues: CASSSPTSGRPGTQYF.

The chain combines TRBV19 with TRBJ1-2, with D perhaps TRBD1 (5 bases). The CDR3 contains 14 residues. The V end lost 6 bases, the J end lost 0 bases, and 11 bases lay between the germline ends. CDR1 and CDR2 (germline): LNHDA, SQIVND (reference sequence). CDR3 nucleotide sequence: TGTGCCAGTAGCTTACGGGGGACTAACTATGGCTACACCTTC. Protein: CASSLRGTNYGYTF.